The 19 T cell receptor beta chains in this list originate from one sample, sequenced in a study of hypomethylating agent response in myelodysplastic syndrome. TCRdb's table, derived via immunoSEQ multiplex PCR, lists solely in-frame clones and lacks some. The sample contains approximately 9,300 clones, 75% to 85% of which appear only once. This material consisted of bone marrow, taken before or after starting hypomethylating agent treatment for myelodysplastic syndrome (not recorded which). The source is a human donor with myelodysplastic syndrome.

This chain connects TRBV5-4 to TRBJ2-2, with 14 bases that match TRBD2. J was trimmed by 2 bases and V by 4 bases; bases with no gene match: 4. The germline V gene encodes CDR1 SGHNT and CDR2 YYREEE (reference sequence). The CDR3 extends over 17 amino acids. The CDR3 sequence is CASSPTSGRGNTGELFF. The CDR3 DNA sequence: TGTGCCAGCAGCCCGACTAGCGGGAGGGGAAACACCGGGGAGCTGTTTTTT. Looking up the rest from reference TRBV5-4 and TRBJ2-2 gives the full variable domain: ETGVTQSPTHLIKTRGQQVTLRCSSQSGHNTVSWYQQALGQGPQFIFQYYREEENGRGNFPPRFSGLQFPNYSSELNVNALELDDSALYLCASSPTSGRGNTGELFFGEGSRLTVL.

The rearrangement uses TRBV9 and TRBJ2-1, with 10 nucleotides matching TRBD1. The trim removed 3 bases at V and 0 bases at J, leaving 6 bases unmatched. CDR1 is SGDLS, CDR2 YYNGEE, per germline. This CDR3 has 17 amino acids. CDR3 coding DNA: TGTGCCAGCAGCGGGGACAGGGGACGAAGCTCCTACAATGAGCAGTTCTTC. Translated: CASSGDRGRSSYNEQFF.

The chain is built from TRBV12-5 and TRBJ1-1; 7 bases are shared with TRBD1. V trimming: 4 bases; J trimming: 2 bases; junction bases outside the gene matches: 4. The CDR3 is made up of 14 amino acids. CDR1 and CDR2 (germline): LGHNT, FRNRAP. The CDR3 loop reads CASGWGDRNTEAFF. CDR3 DNA: TGTGCTAGTGGTTGGGGGGACAGAAACACTGAAGCTTTCTTT.

The chain carries TRBV4-1 and TRBJ1-1; unclear D gene. The CDR3 is 13 amino acids. Trimming stripped 5 bases from V and 2 bases from J, with 9 bases between. The germline CDR1 and CDR2 sequences are MGHRA and YSYEKL. This CDR3 reads CASSARGNTEAFF. The CDR3 coding sequence is TGCGCCAGCAGCGCCAGAGGAAACACTGAAGCTTTCTTT.

This clone appeared a few times. The V call is TRBV28, the J call TRBJ2-5, with TRBD2 as a possible D gene (5 bases). Germline V gene data show CDR1 as MDHEN and CDR2 as SYDVKM. With 5 bases removed from V and 3 bases from J, the gap between germline ends came to 16 bases. This CDR3 has 15 residues. The CDR3, as DNA: TGTGCCAGCAGTCCCCGGGATCTCAGGAAAGAGACCCAGTACTTC. Translated, it gives CASSPRDLRKETQYF.

The chain joins TRBV10-1 to TRBJ1-1, with D possibly TRBD1 on 5 matching bases. V lost 3 bases and J 1 base, leaving 6 bases between the germline ends. This CDR3 region has 13 residues. Germline loops: CDR1 WNHNN, CDR2 SYGVQD (reference sequence). Written as DNA, the CDR3 is TGCGCCAGCAGTGACAGGGCGAACACTGAAGCTTTCTTT. Translated, it gives CASSDRANTEAFF.

This rearrangement joins TRBV10-3 to TRBJ2-1; 7 nucleotides line up with TRBD1. Trimming took 6 bases from V and 4 from J; bases not matched to a gene: 6. Germline V gene lookup returns CDR1 ENHRY and CDR2 SYGVKD. The CDR3 extends over 14 amino acids. CDR3 in amino acids: CAISVGQNYNEQFF. The CDR3, as DNA: TGTGCCATCAGCGTGGGACAGAATTACAATGAGCAGTTCTTC.

The chain combines TRBV2 with TRBJ1-2; D unresolved. The ends were cut back, 3 bases at V and 1 base at J, with 9 bases in the middle. There are 14 residues in the CDR3. CDR1 and CDR2 (germline): SNHLY, FYNNEI. The CDR3 protein is CASSEREGNYGYTF. For the CDR3, the DNA is TGTGCCAGCAGTGAGAGGGAGGGTAACTATGGCTACACCTTC.

The J gene is TRBJ1-5, the V gene TRBV7-2; D is unresolved. The V gene lost 5 bases and the J gene lost 5 bases, with 16 bases spanning the gap. The CDR3 has 15 amino acids. In germline, CDR1 is SGHTA, CDR2 FQGNSA. CDR3 residues: CASSLRAGSDQPQHF. CDR3 bases: TGTGCCAGCAGCCTGCGAGCCGGTTCCGATCAGCCCCAGCATTTT.

V gene TRBV18 combines with J gene TRBJ1-1; tentative D call: TRBD1 (5 bases). This CDR3 spans 15 amino acids. Germline V CDR1 and CDR2: KGHSH, LQKENI. V was clipped by 2 bases and J by 0 bases, with 10 bases between them. CDR3 in amino acids: CASSPGRGLNTEAFF. Here the CDR3 DNA reads TGTGCCAGCTCACCAGGGAGGGGACTGAACACTGAAGCTTTCTTT. Variable domain in full (rest from reference TRBV18 and TRBJ1-1): NAGVMQNPRHLVRRRGQEARLRCSPMKGHSHVYWYRQLPEEGLKFMVYLQKENIIDESGMPKERFSAEFPKEGPSILRIQQVVRGDSAAYFCASSPGRGLNTEAFFGQGTRLTVV.

V usage is TRBV5-5 and J usage is TRBJ1-4; 10 nucleotides agree with TRBD1. V gave up 0 bases and J gave up 5 bases; unmatched junction bases: 4. The CDR3 runs 16 residues. Germline CDR1 reads SGHKS; CDR2 reads YYEKEE (reference sequence). The CDR3 spells CASSLGWGQGNEKLFF. The CDR3 DNA sequence: TGTGCCAGCAGCTTGGGGTGGGGACAGGGGAATGAAAAACTGTTTTTT. Full variable domain (missing parts from reference TRBV5-5 and TRBJ1-4): DAGVTQSPTHLIKTRGQQVTLRCSPISGHKSVSWYQQVLGQGPQFIFQYYEKEERGRGNFPDRFSARQFPNYSSELNVNALLLGDSALYLCASSLGWGQGNEKLFFGSGTQLSVL.

The V call is TRBV7-9, the J call TRBJ2-4; D possibly corresponds to TRBD2 (5 bases). This CDR3 has 19 residues. V was cut by 2 bases and J by 0 bases, with 20 bases left in between. The germline V gene encodes CDR1 SEHNR and CDR2 FQNEAQ (reference sequence). The CDR3 sequence: CASSLLERNDLLAKNIQYF. DNA of the CDR3: TGTGCCAGCAGCTTATTAGAGCGGAACGATTTACTAGCCAAAAACATTCAGTACTTC.

The V and J genes are TRBV5-4 and TRBJ2-7; D unresolved. Looked up from germline, CDR1 is SGHNT and CDR2 is YYREEE (reference sequence). V lost 1 base and J 0 bases, leaving 8 bases between the germline ends. The CDR3 is 14 residues long. The DNA for the CDR3 is TGTGCCAGCAGCTTGCGGGTAAGCTCCTACGAGCAGTACTTC. This sequence encodes CASSLRVSSYEQYF.

CDR3: CASSLAGQGKGYTF. In nucleotides, the CDR3 is TGTGCCAGCAGCTTAGCGGGGCAGGGGAAGGGCTACACCTTC. The chain has TRBV7-9 and TRBJ1-2, with a weak D call TRBD1 (6 bases). The CDR3 has 14 amino acids. V was trimmed by 0 bases and J by 8 bases, leaving 13 bases between them. In germline, CDR1 is SEHNR, CDR2 FQNEAQ (reference sequence).

The rearrangement links TRBV13 to TRBJ2-1, with D perhaps matching TRBD1 (5 bases). The germline V and J ends were trimmed by 4 bases and 1 base, with 5 bases remaining between them. CDR3 length equals 13 residues. Germline assignment: CDR1 PRHDT and CDR2 FYEKMQ (reference sequence). For the CDR3, the DNA is TGTGCCAGCAGCTGGACATCCTACAATGAGCAGTTCTTC. Protein: CASSWTSYNEQFF.

There are a few counts of this clone. The chain carries TRBV4-1 and TRBJ1-1; 7 nucleotides agree with TRBD1. Trimming removed 1 base from V and 8 bases from J; junction bases left unmatched: 13. The CDR3 contains 16 residues. CDR1 is MGHRA, CDR2 YSYEKL, per germline. CDR3 nucleotides: TGCGCCAGCAGCCAAGCAGGGGGAACTCAGGTCTTCGAAGCTTTCTTT. Translating it yields CASSQAGGTQVFEAFF.

This rearrangement joins TRBV9 to TRBJ2-1; 8 bases match TRBD2. CDR1 is SGDLS and CDR2 is YYNGEE in the germline V gene. The CDR3 is 17 amino acids. J lost 7 bases, V lost 4 bases, and 16 bases had no gene match. The CDR3 DNA reads as TGTGCCAGCAGCCCCCGGGGTAGCGGGACCACGGGGAATGAGCAGTTCTTC. Protein sequence: CASSPRGSGTTGNEQFF.

The chain combines TRBV15 with TRBJ2-2; no reliable D call. Trimming cost V 5 bases and J 4 bases, with 8 bases left between them. In germline, CDR1 is LNHNV, CDR2 YYDKDF (reference sequence). CDR3 length: 13 amino acids. CDR3 DNA: TGTGCCACCAGCCCAAGCAGCACCGGGGAGCTGTTTTTT. This sequence encodes CATSPSSTGELFF.

The genes are TRBV25-1 and TRBJ1-1; D is unresolved. The CDR3 covers 16 residues. Looked up from germline, CDR1 is MGHDK and CDR2 is SYGVNS. Trimming removed 2 bases at V and 5 bases at J, with 18 bases between. CDR3 in DNA: TGTGCCAGCAGTGAACCCGCTGGGCCCAGGCAAACTGAAGCTTTCTTT. Amino acids: CASSEPAGPRQTEAFF.